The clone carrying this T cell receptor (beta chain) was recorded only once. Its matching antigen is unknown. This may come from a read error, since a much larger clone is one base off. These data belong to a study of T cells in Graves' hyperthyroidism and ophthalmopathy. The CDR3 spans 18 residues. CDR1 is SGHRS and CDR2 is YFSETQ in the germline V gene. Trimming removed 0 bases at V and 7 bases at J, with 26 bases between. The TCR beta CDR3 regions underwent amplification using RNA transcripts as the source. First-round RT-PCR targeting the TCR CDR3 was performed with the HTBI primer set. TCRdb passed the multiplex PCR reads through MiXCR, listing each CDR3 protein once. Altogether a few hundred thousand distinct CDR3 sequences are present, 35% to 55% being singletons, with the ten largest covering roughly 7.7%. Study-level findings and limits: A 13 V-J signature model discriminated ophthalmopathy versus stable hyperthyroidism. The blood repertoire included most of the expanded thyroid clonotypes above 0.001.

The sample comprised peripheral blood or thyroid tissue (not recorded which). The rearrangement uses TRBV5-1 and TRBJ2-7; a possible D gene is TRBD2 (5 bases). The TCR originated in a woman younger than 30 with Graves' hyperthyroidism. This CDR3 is CASSLGTKTTSSYNEQYF. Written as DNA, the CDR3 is TGCGCCAGCAGCTTGGGGACCAAGACTACTTCTAGCTACAATGAGCAGTACTTC.